The rows below give T cell receptor beta chains drawn from one sample of a study of OX40 agonist ivuxolimab in advanced cancers. Sequencing was performed with immunoSEQ multiplex PCR; in TCRdb, only in-frame clones are kept and a portion is missing. The sample has some 70,000 clones, 75% to 90% seen once; the top ten hold about 0.42%. The source was CD4+ or CD8+ T cells sorted from blood, collected in a trial of the OX40 agonist ivuxolimab. All receptors come from an adult with an advanced solid tumor such as melanoma, head and neck, liver or kidney cancer. Each CDR3 is given with its conserved first and last residue. The D gene is left open where the match is weak. Clone size is shown for a subset of rows, as once, few, many or a class of expanded clone.

TRBJ1-4 TRBV7-2 once TRBD1 TGTGCCAGCAGCTTAGGGCAGGGGGTGGGTGAAAAACTGTTTTTT CASSLGQGVGEKLFF
TRBJ1-2 TRBV6-5 . TRBD1 TGTGCCAGCAGTTCCACAGGGGGACCTAACTATGGCTACACCTTC CASSSTGGPNYGYTF
TRBJ2-2 TRBV4-1 . . TGCGCCAGCAGCCCCCACCGAGGGGGGGGAGGGTCCGGGGAGCTGTTTTTT CASSPHRGGGGSGELFF
TRBJ2-1 TRBV20-1 . . TGCAGTGCTAGAGATGAGCAGTTCTTC CSARDEQFF
TRBJ1-2 TRBV19 . TRBD1 TGTGCCAGTAAGGACAGGGCTCACTATGGCTACACCTTC CASKDRAHYGYTF
TRBJ2-6 TRBV7-3 . . TGTGCCAGCAGCTTTACCCCCCTCAGGGAGTCTAGCTCTGGGGCCAACGTCCTGACTTTC CASSFTPLRESSSGANVLTF
TRBJ2-7 TRBV10-3 . TRBD1 TGTGCCATCAGTGCCCGGGACACAGGGGATGAGCAGTACTTC CAISARDTGDEQYF
TRBJ2-1 TRBV7-2 once . TGTGCCAGCAGCCAAAACGAACGCAATGAGCAGTTCTTC CASSQNERNEQFF
TRBJ2-4 TRBV7-2 once TRBD2 TGTGCCAGCAGCACACTAGCGACACAAAACATTCAGTACTTC CASSTLATQNIQYF
TRBJ2-2 TRBV21-1 . . TGTGCCAGCAGCAGACGACTAGCGGGGAACACCGGGGAGCTGTTTTTT CASSRRLAGNTGELFF
TRBJ2-2 TRBV6-5 . . TGTGCCAGCAGTTATGACACCGGGGAGCTGTTTTTT CASSYDTGELFF
TRBJ1-2 TRBV29-1 . . TGCAGCGTTGAAGACCTAATCTATGGCTACACCTTC CSVEDLIYGYTF
TRBJ1-1 TRBV2 . TRBD1 TGTGCCAGCACCCAGGGGGCGTTGACTGAAGCTTTCTTT CASTQGALTEAFF
TRBJ1-1 TRBV30 . TRBD1 TGTGCCTGGAGTAACAGGGGGAGGGGAGTGAACACTGAAGCTTTCTTT CAWSNRGRGVNTEAFF
TRBJ2-3 TRBV29-1 . TRBD2 TGCAGCGTTGCGACTAGCGGGGAGTTAGATACGCAGTATTTT CSVATSGELDTQYF
TRBJ2-1 TRBV5-1 . TRBD2 TGCGCCAGCAGCTTGGGGGGACTAGCGGGTATGGGTGAGCAGTTCTTC CASSLGGLAGMGEQFF
TRBJ2-5 TRBV11-3 . . TGTGCCAGCAGTATTATGCAGGGGCCCTTGGAGACCCAGTACTTC CASSIMQGPLETQYF
TRBJ1-2 TRBV7-9 . . TGTGCCAGCAGCCTCTCGGGGGGGGCAGTTGGCTACACCTTC CASSLSGGAVGYTF
TRBJ1-5 TRBV7-2 . . TGTGCCAGCAGCTCGCGCCCTACTAGCAATCAGCCCCAGCATTTT CASSSRPTSNQPQHF
TRBJ1-3 TRBV7-3 . TRBD1 TGTGCCAGCAGCTCGTCGGGACAGGCCAACTCTGGAAACACCATATATTTT CASSSSGQANSGNTIYF
TRBJ1-4 TRBV18 . . TGTGCCAGCTCACCCTCTCAAGAATTCGGGCTGTTTTTT CASSPSQEFGLFF
TRBJ2-2 TRBV19 once . TGTGCCAGTAGTACCGGGACCGCAGGAAGCACCGGGGAGCTGTTTTTT CASSTGTAGSTGELFF
TRBJ2-3 TRBV14 . . TGTGCCAGCAGCCAAGAGGCAGGGGTTAGGGATACGCAGTATTTT CASSQEAGVRDTQYF
TRBJ2-2 TRBV12-5 . TRBD1 TGTGCTAGTGCCAGGACAGGCGACACCGGGGAGCTGTTTTTT CASARTGDTGELFF
TRBJ2-1 TRBV4-1 few TRBD2 TGCGCCAGCACTACGACCCAGCGGGACTACAATGAGCAGTTCTTC CASTTTQRDYNEQFF
TRBJ1-2 TRBV11-2 . TRBD1 TGTGCCAGCAGCCGGGGGGCAGGGGGCTCGGGCTATGGCTACACCTTC CASSRGAGGSGYGYTF
TRBJ2-3 TRBV19 . . TGTGCCAGTATGGCTGGGGGCTTAGCAGATACGCAGTATTTT CASMAGGLADTQYF
TRBJ2-5 TRBV6-5 once TRBD1 TGTGCCAGCAGTTTCCGGGACAGTAGAGAGACCCAGTACTTC CASSFRDSRETQYF
TRBJ1-2 TRBV5-1 . . TGCGCCAGCAGCTTGGACCAAGACTATGGCTACACCTTC CASSLDQDYGYTF
TRBJ1-3 TRBV7-2 few TRBD1 TGTGCCAGCAGCCGGGGCGGGACAGAGGGAACCTCTGGAAACACCATATATTTT CASSRGGTEGTSGNTIYF
TRBJ2-1 TRBV9 few . TGTGCCAGCAGCGTAGTTGGGGGCTCCTACAATGAGCAGTTCTTC CASSVVGGSYNEQFF
TRBJ2-5 TRBV7-2 few . TGTGCCAGCAGCTTAGCGGGAGGGGGGGAGACCCAGTACTTC CASSLAGGGETQYF
TRBJ2-5 TRBV5-1 . TRBD2 TGCGCCAGCAGCGAGCGGGGCATAGGAGAGACCCAGTACTTC CASSERGIGETQYF
TRBJ2-2 TRBV2 . . TGTGCCAGCAGTGGGAGGGGGCGAAACACCGGGGAGCTGTTTTTT CASSGRGRNTGELFF
TRBJ2-6 TRBV28 . . TGTGCCAGCAGTTTTATTCCCGAAACCTACTCTGGGGCCAACGTCCTGACTTTC CASSFIPETYSGANVLTF
TRBJ2-1 TRBV7-3 . TRBD2 TGTGCCAGCAGCCCCTGGGGGGGACTGGGGAATGAGCAGTTCTTC CASSPWGGLGNEQFF
TRBJ1-3 TRBV5-6 . . TGTGCCAGCAGCTTGTTCGGCCCGTACACCATATATTTT CASSLFGPYTIYF
TRBJ2-3 TRBV5-8 . . TGTGCCAGCAGCTTGGAGGCTAGGGCGGTCACAGATACGCAGTATTTT CASSLEARAVTDTQYF
TRBJ2-5 TRBV7-6 . . TGTGCCAGCAGCGGGTACTCTATCCAAGAGACCCAGTACTTC CASSGYSIQETQYF
TRBJ2-3 TRBV6-5 . TRBD2 TGTGCCAGCAGTTCCCGCGGGGGGGCCAGAACAGATACGCAGTATTTT CASSSRGGARTDTQYF
TRBJ2-1 TRBV19 . . TGTGCCAGTAGTATAGTGGCGAGCAATGAGCAGTTCTTC CASSIVASNEQFF
TRBJ2-3 TRBV5-1 . TRBD1 TGCGCCAGCAGCTCCTCAGGGGGCTCCGGCTCTAGCACAGATACGCAGTATTTT CASSSSGGSGSSTDTQYF
TRBJ1-5 TRBV19 . TRBD1 TGTGCCAGTAGTAAGGGACAGGGGTATCAGCCCCAGCATTTT CASSKGQGYQPQHF
TRBJ2-7 TRBV5-6 . TRBD1 TGTGCCAGCAGCTTCTGGACAGGGGCTAGTGAGCAGTACTTC CASSFWTGASEQYF
TRBJ1-3 TRBV11-2 . . TGTGCCAGCAGCCCGTCGGGGGCGCGAGGAAACACCATATATTTT CASSPSGARGNTIYF
TRBJ1-4 TRBV14 . . TGTGCCAGCAGCCTCGGTGATCTCAATACCTATAATGAAAAACTGTTTTTT CASSLGDLNTYNEKLFF
TRBJ2-1 TRBV27 few . TGTGCCAGCAGTTTATGGAAAGGCGATGAGCAGTTCTTC CASSLWKGDEQFF
TRBJ1-4 TRBV6-6 . TRBD1 TGTGCCAGCAGCCGACAGGGCGCAACTAATGAAAAACTGTTTTTT CASSRQGATNEKLFF
TRBJ1-1 TRBV4-3 . TRBD1 TGCGCCAGCAGCCAGGGAACCGGGACAGGGTTTTTTGGCACTGAAGCTTTCTTT CASSQGTGTGFFGTEAFF
TRBJ1-3 TRBV5-1 . . TGCGCCAGCAGCTTGGATGGGACACCTGGAAACACCATATATTTT CASSLDGTPGNTIYF
TRBJ2-2 TRBV30 . TRBD2 TGTGCCTGGGGGGGACTAGCGGACACCGGGGAGCTGTTTTTT CAWGGLADTGELFF
TRBJ1-1 TRBV5-1 . . TGCGCCAGCAGCCATATTACGGGAAGGACTGAAGCTTTCTTT CASSHITGRTEAFF
TRBJ1-1 TRBV14 . . TGTGCCAGCAGCCAAGCGGGGATGAACACTGAAGCTTTCTTT CASSQAGMNTEAFF
TRBJ1-6 TRBV9 . . TGTGCCAGCAGCCCCCTCGGTAGTTTTTCACCCCTCCACTTT CASSPLGSFSPLHF
TRBJ2-2 TRBV28 few . TGTGCCAGCAGTTTATCGGGGAAAAACACCGGGGAGCTGTTTTTT CASSLSGKNTGELFF
TRBJ2-1 TRBV6-1 . TRBD2 TGTGCCAGCATGGGACCTCGGGGGAGGGCCGTTGAGCAGTTCTTC CASMGPRGRAVEQFF
TRBJ2-5 TRBV7-6 . . TGTGCCAGCAGCTTAGGAGGGGGGCTCGGAGAGACCCAGTACTTC CASSLGGGLGETQYF
TRBJ1-5 TRBV7-2 once . TGTGCCAGCAGCTTAGAAACCAATCAGCCCCAGCATTTT CASSLETNQPQHF